This TCR beta chain was captured by sequencing in a study of shared clonotypes between healthy human individuals. Study-level information: Participating donors consisted of two women and a few men aged 18 to 49.

This CDR3 is 14 amino acids long. In germline, CDR1 is MNHEY, CDR2 SVGAGI. Trimming removed 2 bases at V and 2 bases at J, with 9 bases between. The input for sorted-subset replicate PCRs was around 0.2 ug DNA, around 30,000 T cell genomes. Sequenced by immunoSEQ multiplex PCR; TCRdb stores in-frame clones only, minus some. This sample has about 2 million clones, with approximately 94% found just once. Naive CD8 isolation took CD45RO-negative cells positively selected for CCR7 and excluded terminally differentiated effector memory CD45RA+ cells. The donors were adults (healthy and HIV-negative) with no recent acute infections or vaccinations.

This sequence originates from a man aged 18 to 29 in good health. Input material: naive CD8+ T cells sorted from blood. The chain joins TRBV6-5 to TRBJ1-1; D gene uncertain. The CDR3 nucleotides read TGTGCCAGCAGTTACGGGTATGGAAACACTGAAGCTTTCTTT. The encoded protein is CASSYGYGNTEAFF.